This TCR beta chain was sequenced in a study of blood T cell repertoires in COVID-19. Study at large: Researchers got acute and convalescent COVID-19 samples from the United States, Italy and Spain.

Germline CDR1 reads SGHTA; CDR2 reads FQGNSA. CDR3 length: 18 residues. V lost 8 bases, J lost 1 base, and 12 bases stayed unmatched. Authors' analysis steps: For nucleated cells, counts were estimated from reference gene primer amplification. The table came from immunoSEQ multiplex PCR; TCRdb's copy has only in-frame clones and leaves some out. For V, J and clone size, that table is used; D and trimming come from the DNA. Here the sample spans 110,000 to 150,000 clones, more than 75% being singletons. Sequencing was performed on peripheral blood. This TCR derives from a woman between 45 and 60 years old with acute or convalescent COVID-19. The J gene is TRBJ2-6, the V gene TRBV7-2; 9 positions agree with TRBD1. The CDR3 protein is CASALAGQGASGANVLTF. In nucleotides, the CDR3 is TGTGCCAGCGCATTGGCGGGACAGGGAGCATCTGGGGCCAACGTCCTGACTTTC.